The 5 T cell receptor beta chains reported below all come from one sample, sequenced in a study of T cells after yellow fever vaccination. TCRdb passed the 5' RACE reads through MiXCR, listing each CDR3 protein once. This sample has 300,000 or so distinct CDR3 sequences; 6.8% occur once, and the top ten carry 15% to 20%. The source was PBMCs, collected 35 to 50 days after the first yellow fever vaccination. These receptors were obtained from a man aged 18-30 years who received the YFV17D yellow fever vaccine.

The gene calls are TRBV4-1 and TRBJ2-1; D gene uncertain. This CDR3 has 17 residues. The V and J ends lost 0 bases and 2 bases respectively, with 14 bases between them. Germline CDR1 reads MGHRA; CDR2 reads YSYEKL. The DNA for the CDR3 is TGCGCCAGCAGCCAAGATTCGGTCGTCCGAGCCTACAATGAGCAGTTCTTC. Protein product: CASSQDSVVRAYNEQFF.

The rearrangement links TRBV10-1 to TRBJ2-1; TRBD2 might be the D (6 bases). Germline V CDR1 and CDR2: WNHNN, SYGVQD (reference sequence). V was clipped by 1 base and J by 7 bases, with 17 bases between them. This CDR3 is built from 16 residues. This CDR3 is CASSEYVEGVGNEQFF. CDR3 in DNA: TGCGCCAGCAGTGAGTACGTGGAGGGAGTAGGGAATGAGCAGTTCTTC.

This chain joins TRBV11-2 and TRBJ2-5, with TRBD1 matching 7 bases. The ends lost 1 base at V and 6 bases at J; junction bases unmatched: 14. Germline-derived CDR1 and CDR2 are SGHAT and FQNNGV. The CDR3 is 17 amino acids. CDR3 amino acids: CASSLGLQGPKLKTQYF. The CDR3 DNA reads as TGTGCCAGCAGCTTAGGACTACAGGGGCCGAAGTTAAAGACCCAGTACTTC.

V usage is TRBV11-1 and J usage is TRBJ2-2, with D maybe TRBD1 (6 bases). This CDR3 is built from 13 residues. The germline V gene encodes CDR1 SGHAT and CDR2 FQDESV (reference sequence). Trimming left V 6 bases short and J 7 bases short, with 12 bases between. CDR3 nucleotides: TGTGCCAGCAGAAACCAGGGGAGCGGGGAGCTGTTTTTT. This translates into CASRNQGSGELFF.

This clonotype was recorded at least ten times. The junction shows a germline mismatch at one end, possibly a read error. V usage is TRBV6-5 and J usage is TRBJ2-7; no reliable D call. Germline CDR1 MNHEY, CDR2 SVGAGI. The CDR3 runs 15 residues. The DNA of the CDR3 is TGTGCCAGCAGCCGATTGGCCTGGCAGTCCTTCGAGCAGTACTTC. As protein: CASSRLAWQSFEQYF.